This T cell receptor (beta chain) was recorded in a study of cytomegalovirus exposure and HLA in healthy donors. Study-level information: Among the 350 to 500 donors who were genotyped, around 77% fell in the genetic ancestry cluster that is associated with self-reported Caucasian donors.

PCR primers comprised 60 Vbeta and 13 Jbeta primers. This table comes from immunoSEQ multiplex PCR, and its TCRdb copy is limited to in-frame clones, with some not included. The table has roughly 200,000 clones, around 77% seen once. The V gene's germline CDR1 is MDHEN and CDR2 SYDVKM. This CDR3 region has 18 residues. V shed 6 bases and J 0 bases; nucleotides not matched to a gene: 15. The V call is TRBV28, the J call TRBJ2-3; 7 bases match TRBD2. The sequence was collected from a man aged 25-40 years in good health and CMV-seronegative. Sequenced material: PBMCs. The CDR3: CASRYPQEAGVSTDTQYF. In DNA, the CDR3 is TGTGCCAGCAGATACCCCCAGGAGGCGGGAGTTAGCACAGATACGCAGTATTTT.